The 5 T cell receptor beta chains below were found in one sample sequenced in a study of regulatory T cells in long-lasting Graves disease. As for time point: persistent/refractory GD, antithyroid drugs over 5 years with positive TRAb. From PBMCs, RNA was extracted and then used to make the TCR library. Relying on iRepertoire HTBI primers and Arm-PCR of CDR3 regions, the team built TCR beta libraries. MiXCR, run by TCRdb on the multiplex PCR reads, gives a single entry per CDR3 protein. The table shows some 430,000 distinct CDR3 sequences, with about 22% occurring only once. The sequences come from peripheral blood mononuclear cells (PBMCs), collected when the disease was refractory, from a patient treated with antithyroid drugs. The origin of the receptors is a female donor with Graves disease.

The chain recombines TRBV28 with TRBJ2-1, with TRBD2 matching over 7 bases. Germline CDR1 reads MDHEN; CDR2 reads SYDVKM. Trimming at V came to 6 bases and at J to 7 bases, leaving 15 bases not matched to a gene. The CDR3 covers 16 residues. The CDR3 loop is CASSPRYGGGRNEQFF. For the CDR3, the DNA is TGTGCCAGCAGCCCGAGGTATGGCGGGGGTAGGAATGAGCAGTTCTTC.

Comment on this clonotype: A single base separates this from a much larger clone, so it may be a read error. No conserved phenylalanine or tryptophan is present at the end of the CDR3, so a read error is the likely explanation. The CDR3: CATSDFGGGYTS. The CDR3 DNA sequence: TGTGCCACCAGTGATTTTGGGGGTGGCTACACCTCC. The chain uses TRBV24-1 and TRBJ1-2; possible D gene TRBD1, 5 bases. The germline V gene encodes CDR1 KGHDR and CDR2 SFDVKD. The CDR3 runs 12 residues. V was shortened by 1 base and J by 7 bases, with 6 bases between the two germline ends.

The chain carries TRBV18 and TRBJ1-5; no reliable D call. There are 13 residues in the CDR3. V was trimmed by 2 bases and J by 3 bases, leaving 5 bases between them. CDR1 and CDR2 (germline): KGHSH, LQKENI. This CDR3 is CASSPGYNQPQHF. DNA of the CDR3: TGTGCCAGCTCACCAGGGTACAATCAGCCCCAGCATTTT.

This clonotype was seen many times. V is TRBV7-9 and J is TRBJ1-2; 9 bases are shared with TRBD1. This CDR3 is built from 14 residues. CDR1 is SEHNR, CDR2 FQNEAQ, per germline (reference sequence). V shed 5 bases and J 6 bases; nucleotides not matched to a gene: 7. The CDR3 sequence is CASSLGQGENGYTF. CDR3 DNA: TGTGCCAGCAGCCTGGGACAGGGAGAAAATGGCTACACCTTC.

The gene calls are TRBV10-3 and TRBJ1-1, with D possibly TRBD1 on 5 matching bases. With 4 bases removed from V and 2 bases from J, the gap between germline ends came to 11 bases. Germline CDR1 reads ENHRY; CDR2 reads SYGVKD. The CDR3 contains 14 residues. The CDR3 is CAISGGALNTEAFF. The DNA for the CDR3 is TGTGCCATCAGTGGCGGGGCGTTAAACACTGAAGCTTTCTTT.